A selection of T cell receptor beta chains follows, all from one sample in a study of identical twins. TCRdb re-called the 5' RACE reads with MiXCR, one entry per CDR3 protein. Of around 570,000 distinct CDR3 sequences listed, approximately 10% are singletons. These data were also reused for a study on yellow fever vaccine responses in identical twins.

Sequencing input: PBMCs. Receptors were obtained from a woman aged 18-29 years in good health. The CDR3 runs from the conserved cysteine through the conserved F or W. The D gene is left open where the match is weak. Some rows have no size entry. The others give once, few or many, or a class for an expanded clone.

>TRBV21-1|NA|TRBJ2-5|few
CASSKQDVAGEETQYF
TGTGCCAGCAGCAAACAGGACGTAGCGGGAGAAGAGACCCAGTACTTC
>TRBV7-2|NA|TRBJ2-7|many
CASSWNYEQYF
TGTGCCAGCAGCTGGAATTACGAGCAGTACTTC
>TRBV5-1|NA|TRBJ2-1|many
CASALGASYNEQFF
TGCGCCAGCGCTCTTGGGGCCTCCTACAATGAGCAGTTCTTC
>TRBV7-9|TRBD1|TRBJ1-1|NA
CASSSSDRENTEAFF
TGTGCCAGCAGCTCGAGCGACAGGGAGAACACTGAAGCTTTCTTT
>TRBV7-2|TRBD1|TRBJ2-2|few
CASSIPDRGNTGELFF
TGTGCCAGCAGCATACCGGACAGGGGGAACACCGGGGAGCTGTTTTTT
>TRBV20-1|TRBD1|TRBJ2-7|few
CSARSSAGTGDEQYF
TGCAGTGCTAGGTCCTCCGCCGGGACAGGGGACGAGCAGTACTTC
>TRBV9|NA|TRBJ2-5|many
CASSPYDLAQETQYF
TGTGCCAGCAGCCCTTATGATCTCGCGCAAGAGACCCAGTACTTC
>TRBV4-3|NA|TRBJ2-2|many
CASSPRPSGDGELFF
TGCGCCAGCAGCCCCCGGCCCAGCGGTGACGGGGAGCTGTTTTTT
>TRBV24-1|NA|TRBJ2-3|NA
CATSDIYGTDTQYF
TGTGCCACCAGTGACATCTATGGCACAGATACGCAGTATTTT
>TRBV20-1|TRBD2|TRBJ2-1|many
CSARARTSGYNEQFF
TGCAGTGCTAGAGCTAGGACTAGCGGGTACAATGAGCAGTTCTTC
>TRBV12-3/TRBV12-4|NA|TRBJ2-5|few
CASSQGRGTQYF
TGTGCCAGCAGCCAGGGGAGGGGGACCCAGTACTTC
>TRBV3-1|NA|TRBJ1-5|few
CASSQDHRVDQPQHF
TGTGCCAGCAGCCAAGATCACAGGGTTGATCAGCCCCAGCATTTT
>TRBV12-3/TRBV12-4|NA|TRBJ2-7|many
CASTSSQHEQYF
TGTGCCAGCACCAGTTCCCAGCACGAGCAGTACTTC
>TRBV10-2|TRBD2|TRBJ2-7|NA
CASKAGGSYEQYF
TGCGCCAGCAAAGCGGGAGGCTCCTACGAGCAGTACTTC
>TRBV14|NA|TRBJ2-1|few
CASSQAQNEQFF
TGTGCCAGCAGCCAAGCACAGAATGAGCAGTTCTTC
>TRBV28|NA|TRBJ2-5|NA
CASSWTGAGTQYF
TGTGCCAGCAGTTGGACTGGAGCAGGGACCCAGTACTTC
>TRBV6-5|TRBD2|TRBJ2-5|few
CASSLERESGETQYF
TGTGCCAGCAGTCTCGAGCGGGAGTCCGGGGAGACCCAGTACTTC
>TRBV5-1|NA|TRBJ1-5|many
CASSSGGANQPQHF
TGCGCCAGCAGCTCGGGGGGGGCGAATCAGCCCCAGCATTTT
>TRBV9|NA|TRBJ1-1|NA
CASSAGGGLGTEAFF
TGTGCCAGCAGCGCCGGAGGGGGGCTGGGCACTGAAGCTTTCTTT
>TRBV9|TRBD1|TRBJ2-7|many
CASSGNRGTGAQTGEQYF
TGTGCCAGCAGCGGCAACCGCGGGACAGGGGCTCAAACAGGGGAGCAGTACTTC
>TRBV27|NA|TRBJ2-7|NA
CASSSNREWGAEQYF
TGTGCCAGCAGTTCAAACAGGGAATGGGGCGCCGAGCAGTACTTC
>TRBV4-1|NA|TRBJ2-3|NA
CASSQDVTGATDTQYF
TGCGCCAGCAGCCAAGATGTCACAGGAGCCACAGATACGCAGTATTTT
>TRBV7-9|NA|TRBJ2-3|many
CASSLGGPLTDTQYF
TGTGCCAGCAGCTTAGGGGGGCCGCTCACAGATACGCAGTATTTT
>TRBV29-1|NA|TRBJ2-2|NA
CSVWDGETGELFF
TGCAGCGTATGGGACGGCGAAACCGGGGAGCTGTTTTTT
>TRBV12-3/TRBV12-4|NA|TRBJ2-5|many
CASSLTERETQYF
TGTGCCAGCAGTTTAACGGAGCGGGAGACCCAGTACTTC
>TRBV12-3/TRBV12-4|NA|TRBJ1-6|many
CASSFSGPGSPLHF
TGTGCCAGCAGTTTTAGTGGGCCTGGTTCACCCCTCCACTTT
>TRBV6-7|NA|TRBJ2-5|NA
CASSYAAGCGVQETQYF
TGTGCCAGCAGTTACGCGGCGGGGTGTGGGGTACAAGAGACCCAGTACTTC
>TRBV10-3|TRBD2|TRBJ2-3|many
CAISDAGAGGGADTQYF
TGTGCCATCAGTGACGCAGGTGCGGGAGGAGGCGCAGATACGCAGTATTTT
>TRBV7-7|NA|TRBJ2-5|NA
CASSPAAIAAQETQYF
TGTGCTAGCAGCCCTGCGGCAATTGCTGCCCAAGAGACCCAGTACTTC
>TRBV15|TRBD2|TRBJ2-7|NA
CATSRDTGLARTYEQYF
TGTGCCACCAGCAGAGATACTGGACTAGCGCGAACCTACGAGCAGTACTTC
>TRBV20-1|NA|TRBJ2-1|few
CSARDLTSPAQFF
TGCAGTGCTAGAGATCTAACCAGCCCAGCCCAGTTCTTC
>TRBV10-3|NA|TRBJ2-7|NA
CANSEEDSTYEQYF
TGTGCCAACAGTGAGGAAGACAGTACCTACGAGCAGTACTTC
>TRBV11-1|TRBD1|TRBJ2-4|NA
CASSLVFDDRVKLEAKNIQYF
TGTGCCAGCAGCTTAGTCTTTGACGACAGGGTGAAGCTAGAAGCCAAAAACATTCAGTACTTC
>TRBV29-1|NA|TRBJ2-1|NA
CSVEAANNEQFF
TGCAGCGTTGAAGCGGCCAACAATGAGCAGTTCTTC
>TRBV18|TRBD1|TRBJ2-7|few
CASSPGQGSYTSYEQYF
TGTGCCAGCTCACCAGGACAGGGGTCCTATACTAGCTACGAGCAGTACTTC
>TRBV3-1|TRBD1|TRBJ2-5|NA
CASSLGQIGFKTQYF
TGTGCCAGCAGCCTGGGACAGATAGGCTTTAAGACCCAGTACTTC
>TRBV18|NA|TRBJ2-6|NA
CASSPALTLGANVLTF
TGTGCCAGCTCACCGGCGTTGACCCTTGGGGCCAACGTCCTGACTTTC
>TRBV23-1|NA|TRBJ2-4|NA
CASSQSDGLAKNIQYF
TGCGCCAGCAGTCAATCCGATGGTCTAGCCAAAAACATTCAGTACTTC
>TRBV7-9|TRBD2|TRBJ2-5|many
CASSSLAGGLETQYF
TGTGCCAGCAGCTCATTAGCGGGGGGCTTGGAGACCCAGTACTTC
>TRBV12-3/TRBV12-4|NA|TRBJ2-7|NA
CASSFRRRTIYEQYF
TGTGCCAGCAGTTTTAGACGGCGGACAATCTACGAGCAGTACTTC
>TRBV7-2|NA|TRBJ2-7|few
CASSQQVGELYEQYF
TGTGCCAGCAGCCAACAGGTCGGGGAACTCTACGAGCAGTACTTC
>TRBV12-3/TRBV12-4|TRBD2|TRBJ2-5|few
CASRPHTSGETQYF
TGTGCCAGCAGACCCCATACTAGCGGAGAGACCCAGTACTTC
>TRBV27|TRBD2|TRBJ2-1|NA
CASSLAGPTYNEQFF
TGTGCCAGCAGTCTAGCGGGACCCACCTACAATGAGCAGTTCTTC
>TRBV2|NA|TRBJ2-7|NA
CAGGSNPLEDVPTDEQYF
TGTGCCGGAGGATCTAATCCCCTAGAGGACGTGCCAACCGACGAGCAGTACTTC
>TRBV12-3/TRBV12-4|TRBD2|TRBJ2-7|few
CASRPSGSPYEQYF
TGTGCCAGCAGACCCAGCGGGAGCCCCTACGAGCAGTACTTC
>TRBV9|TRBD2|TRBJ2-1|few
CASSETSGGGYEQFF
TGTGCCAGCAGCGAGACTAGCGGGGGGGGCTATGAGCAGTTCTTC
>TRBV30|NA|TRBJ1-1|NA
CAWSVGGGTEAFF
TGTGCCTGGAGTGTAGGAGGAGGTACTGAAGCTTTCTTT
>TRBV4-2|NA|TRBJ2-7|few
CASSPPRRQGGTYEQYF
TGTGCCAGCAGCCCCCCCCGTCGCCAGGGCGGAACCTACGAGCAGTACTTC
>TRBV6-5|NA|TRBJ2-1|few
CASSYSGVLPDNEQFF
TGTGCCAGCAGTTACTCGGGGGTACTCCCAGACAATGAGCAGTTCTTC
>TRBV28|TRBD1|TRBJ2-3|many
CASSSGQGPDTQYF
TGTGCCAGCAGTTCGGGACAGGGCCCAGATACGCAGTATTTT
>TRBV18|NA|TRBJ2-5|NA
CASSPRVVDEEETQYF
TGTGCCAGCTCACCACGGGTCGTAGATGAGGAAGAGACCCAGTACTTC
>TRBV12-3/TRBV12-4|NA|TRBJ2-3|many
CASSLSGIDTDTQYF
TGTGCCAGCAGTTTAAGCGGTATAGACACAGATACGCAGTATTTT
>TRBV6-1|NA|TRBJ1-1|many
CASSKGVGAGNTEAFF
TGTGCCAGCAGTAAGGGTGTAGGGGCAGGGAACACTGAAGCTTTCTTT